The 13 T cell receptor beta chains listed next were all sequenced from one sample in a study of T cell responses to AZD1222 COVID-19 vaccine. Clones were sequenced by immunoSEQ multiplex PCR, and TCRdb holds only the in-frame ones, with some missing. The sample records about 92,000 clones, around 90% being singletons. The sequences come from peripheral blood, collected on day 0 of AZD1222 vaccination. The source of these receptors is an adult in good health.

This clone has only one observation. The CDR3 protein is CASSPQGWGTEAFF. The CDR3 nucleotides are TGTGCCAGCTCACCCCAGGGCTGGGGCACTGAAGCTTTCTTT. The chain couples TRBV18 to TRBJ1-1, with D tentatively TRBD1 (5 bases). Germline-derived CDR1 and CDR2 are KGHSH and LQKENI. The CDR3 spans 14 residues. Between the trimmed V and J ends, which lost 3 bases and 4 bases, there was a span of 12 bases.

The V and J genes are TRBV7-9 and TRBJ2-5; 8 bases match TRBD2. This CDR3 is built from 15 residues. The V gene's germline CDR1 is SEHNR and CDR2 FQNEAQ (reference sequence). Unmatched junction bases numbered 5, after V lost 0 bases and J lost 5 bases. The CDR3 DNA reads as TGTGCCAGCAGCTTAGCGTCGGGAGGGTGGGAGACCCAGTACTTC. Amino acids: CASSLASGGWETQYF. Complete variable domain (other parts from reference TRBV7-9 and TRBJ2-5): DTGVSQNPRHKITKRGQNVTFRCDPISEHNRLYWYRQTLGQGPEFLTYFQNEAQLEKSRLLSDRFSAERPKGSFSTLEIQRTEQGDSAMYLCASSLASGGWETQYFGPGTRLLVL.

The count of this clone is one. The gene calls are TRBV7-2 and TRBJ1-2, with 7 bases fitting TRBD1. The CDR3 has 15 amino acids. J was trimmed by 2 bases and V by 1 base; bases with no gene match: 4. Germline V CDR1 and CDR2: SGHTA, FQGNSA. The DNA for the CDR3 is TGTGCCAGCAGCTTAGGAGTAGGGGGCAACTATGGCTACACCTTC. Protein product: CASSLGVGGNYGYTF.

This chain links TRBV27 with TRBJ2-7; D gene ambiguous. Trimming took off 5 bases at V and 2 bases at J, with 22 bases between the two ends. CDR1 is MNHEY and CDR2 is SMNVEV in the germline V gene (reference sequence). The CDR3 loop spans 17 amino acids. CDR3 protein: CASSSLKIGFGAYEQYF. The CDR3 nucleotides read TGTGCCAGCAGTAGCCTCAAAATAGGTTTTGGGGCCTACGAGCAGTACTTC.

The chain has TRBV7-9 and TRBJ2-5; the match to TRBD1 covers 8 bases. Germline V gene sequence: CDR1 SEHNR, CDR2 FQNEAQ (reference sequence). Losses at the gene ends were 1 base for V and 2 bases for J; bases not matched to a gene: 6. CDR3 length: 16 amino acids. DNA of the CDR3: TGTGCCAGCAGCTTAGGACAGGGGCCCTCTCAAGAGACCCAGTACTTC. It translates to CASSLGQGPSQETQYF.

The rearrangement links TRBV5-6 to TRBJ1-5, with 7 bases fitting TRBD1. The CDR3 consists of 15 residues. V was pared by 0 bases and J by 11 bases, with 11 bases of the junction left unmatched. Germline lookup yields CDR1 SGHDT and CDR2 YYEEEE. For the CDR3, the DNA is TGTGCCAGCAGCTTGGGCCTTAGGGACAGCCAGACCCAGCATTTT. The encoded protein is CASSLGLRDSQTQHF.

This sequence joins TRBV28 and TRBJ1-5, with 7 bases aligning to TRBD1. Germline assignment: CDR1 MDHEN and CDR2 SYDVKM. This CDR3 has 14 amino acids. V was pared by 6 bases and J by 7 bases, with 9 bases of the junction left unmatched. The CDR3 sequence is CASRGQGDFQPQHF. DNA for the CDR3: TGTGCCAGCAGGGGTCAGGGGGATTTCCAGCCCCAGCATTTT.

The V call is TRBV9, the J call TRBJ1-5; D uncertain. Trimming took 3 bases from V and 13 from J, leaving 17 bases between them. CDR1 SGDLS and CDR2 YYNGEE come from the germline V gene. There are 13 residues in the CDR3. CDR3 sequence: CASSETEGGTQHF. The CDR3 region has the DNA TGTGCCAGCAGCGAGACTGAGGGAGGTACACAGCATTTT.

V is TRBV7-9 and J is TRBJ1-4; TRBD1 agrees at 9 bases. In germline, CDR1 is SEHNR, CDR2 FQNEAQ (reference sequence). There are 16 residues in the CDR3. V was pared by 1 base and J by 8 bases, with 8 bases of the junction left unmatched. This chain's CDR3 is CASSLGDRDAREKLFF. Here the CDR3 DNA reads TGTGCCAGCAGCTTAGGGGACAGGGACGCCCGGGAAAAACTGTTTTTT.

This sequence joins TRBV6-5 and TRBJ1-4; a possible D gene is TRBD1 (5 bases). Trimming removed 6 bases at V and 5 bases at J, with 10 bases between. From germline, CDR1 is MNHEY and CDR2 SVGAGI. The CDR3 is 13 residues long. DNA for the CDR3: TGTGCCAGCAGGCCCGGGGGGAATGAAAAACTGTTTTTT. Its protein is CASRPGGNEKLFF.

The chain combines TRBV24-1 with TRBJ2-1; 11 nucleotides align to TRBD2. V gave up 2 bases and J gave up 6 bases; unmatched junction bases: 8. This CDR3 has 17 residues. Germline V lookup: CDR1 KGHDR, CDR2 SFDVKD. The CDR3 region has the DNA TGTGCCACCAGTGATTATAAGCGGACTAGCGGGTCCAATGAGCAGTTCTTC. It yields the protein CATSDYKRTSGSNEQFF.

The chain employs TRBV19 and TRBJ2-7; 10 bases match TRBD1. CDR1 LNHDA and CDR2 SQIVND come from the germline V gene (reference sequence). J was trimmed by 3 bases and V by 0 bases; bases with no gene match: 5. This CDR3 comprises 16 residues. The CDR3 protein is CASSIDGDRGHYEQYF. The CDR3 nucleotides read TGTGCCAGTAGTATAGATGGGGACAGGGGTCACTACGAGCAGTACTTC.

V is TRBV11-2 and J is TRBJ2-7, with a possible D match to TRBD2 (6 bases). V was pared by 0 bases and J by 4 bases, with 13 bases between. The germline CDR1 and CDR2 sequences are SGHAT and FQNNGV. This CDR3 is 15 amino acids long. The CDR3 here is CASSLDPGLHYEQYF. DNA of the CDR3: TGTGCCAGCAGCTTAGACCCGGGACTCCATTACGAGCAGTACTTC.